Sequencing of this T cell receptor beta chain was carried out in a study of identifying expanded T cells in peripheral blood (dated by TCRdb to 2018 to 2020). Study-level background: Separate aliquots of the same genomic DNA pool were sequenced to produce technical replicates, and four replicates were compared in pairs. Points the paper makes about the study in general: The binomial model flagged approximately 1.2 differentially abundant clones between technical replicates, compared with about 15 over roughly 2 weeks and 19 over about four weeks. Variance in clone template counts between approximately 2-week samples significantly increased with total template count across all healthy donors. Across all healthy-donor time intervals, the beta-binomial model significantly lowered both the number of clones called differentially abundant and the false-positive rate. It was expected by the authors that biological variance in healthy repertoires might increase further over much longer intervals, such as months to years.

The immunoSEQ Assay, which uses bias-controlled multiplex PCR amplification of genomic DNA, was used to profile TCRbeta CDR3 regions. Under the source paper's analysis protocol: To quantify the absolute abundance of each unique TCRbeta CDR3 region, the sequences were collapsed and filtered. Differential abundance was tested with two models: a binomial (Fisher-equivalent) model and a beta-binomial model that adds time-dependent variance fitted from healthy donors. Clones with fewer than 5 combined templates were excluded, and clones with Benjamini-Hochberg FDR below 0.01 were called differentially abundant. Using the form v = (b*log(k)+a)^2, the beta-binomial variance was modeled as a function of the total template count across the two samples. In its TCRdb copy, this immuneACCESS table keeps in-frame sequences only and misses some clones. Where compared with another copy, unresolved V genes explain less than half of these, and the others have no known cause. The DNA was the basis for D and trimming; V, J and clone size are from that table. The sample profile shows some 81,000 clones; about 83% of them were found once. 18% of the sample belongs to the ten largest clones.

No immune events, such as infections, were documented for the healthy donors during the collection period. To calibrate time-dependent variance in a beta-binomial model of T-cell clone differential abundance, blood repertoires from healthy donors were used as a training cohort. The training cohort comprised 10 or so healthy donors, 3 female and 7 male. An age range of about 29 to 65 years, with an average of about 45 years, was recorded for the donors. Whole blood from each healthy donor was obtained from a commercial supplier and was collected at three time points roughly 14 days apart. For immunosequencing, genomic DNA was extracted from unsorted whole blood. On this clone itself: Its recognized antigen is unknown. No base-level quality is on record; no much larger clone is a single base apart.

CDR1 SNHLY and CDR2 FYNNEI were looked up in the germline V gene. V and J are truncated by 7 bases and 0 bases respectively, leaving an intervening sequence of 9 bases. The CDR3 goes from the cysteine to the phenylalanine over 13 residues. The entry retains the CDR3 DNA only, 39 bases that are in frame from base 1. The receptor's source is a person between 18 and 75 years old in good health. The rearrangement combines TRBV2 with TRBJ1-1; matching of 5 bases hints at TRBD1 as the D gene. Sequencing was performed on blood. The CDR3 protein sequence reads: CASTRGMNTEAFF. The DNA is TGTGCCAGCACTAGGGGAATGAACACTGAAGCTTTCTTT.